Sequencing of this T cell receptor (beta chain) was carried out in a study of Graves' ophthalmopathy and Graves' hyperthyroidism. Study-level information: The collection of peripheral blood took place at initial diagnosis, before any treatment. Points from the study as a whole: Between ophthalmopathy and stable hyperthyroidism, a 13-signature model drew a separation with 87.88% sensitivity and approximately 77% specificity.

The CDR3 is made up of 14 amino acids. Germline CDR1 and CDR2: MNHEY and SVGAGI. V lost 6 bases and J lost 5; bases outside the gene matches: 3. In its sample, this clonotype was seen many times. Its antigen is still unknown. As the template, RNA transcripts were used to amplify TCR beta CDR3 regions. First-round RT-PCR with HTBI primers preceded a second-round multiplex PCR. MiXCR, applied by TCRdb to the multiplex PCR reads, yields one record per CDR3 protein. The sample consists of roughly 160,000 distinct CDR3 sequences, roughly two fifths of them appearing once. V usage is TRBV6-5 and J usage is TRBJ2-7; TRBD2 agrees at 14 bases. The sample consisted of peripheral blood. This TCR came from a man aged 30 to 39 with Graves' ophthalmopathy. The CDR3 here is CASSGTSGSDEQYF. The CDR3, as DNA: TGTGCCAGCAGCGGGACTAGCGGGAGCGACGAGCAGTACTTC.